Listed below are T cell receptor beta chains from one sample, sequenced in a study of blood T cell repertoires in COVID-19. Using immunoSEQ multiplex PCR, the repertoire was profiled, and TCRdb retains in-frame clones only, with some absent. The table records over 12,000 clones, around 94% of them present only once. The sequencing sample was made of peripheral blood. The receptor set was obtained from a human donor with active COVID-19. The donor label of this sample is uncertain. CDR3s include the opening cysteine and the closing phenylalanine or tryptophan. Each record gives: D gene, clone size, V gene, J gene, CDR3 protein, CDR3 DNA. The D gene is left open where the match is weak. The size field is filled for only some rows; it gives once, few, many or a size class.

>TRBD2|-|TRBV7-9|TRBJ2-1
CASSVAGGREQFF
TGTGCCAGCAGCGTAGCGGGGGGTCGCGAGCAGTTCTTC
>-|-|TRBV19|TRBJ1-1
CASSIEGGTEAFF
TGTGCCAGTAGTATAGAAGGGGGCACTGAAGCTTTCTTT
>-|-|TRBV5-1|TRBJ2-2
CASGSSPIAPNTGELFF
TGCGCCAGCGGTAGCTCGCCCATAGCGCCGAACACCGGGGAGCTGTTTTTT
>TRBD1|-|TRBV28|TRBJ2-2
CASSTPGQGFLIGELFF
TGTGCCAGCAGTACGCCGGGACAGGGGTTTTTGATCGGGGAGCTGTTTTTT
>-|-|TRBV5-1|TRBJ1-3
CASSPSQGGNTIYF
TGCGCCAGCAGCCCCTCCCAGGGCGGAAACACCATATATTTT
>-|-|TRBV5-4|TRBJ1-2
CASSPAVEGPFYGYTF
TGTGCCAGCAGCCCGGCGGTAGAGGGCCCCTTCTATGGCTACACCTTC
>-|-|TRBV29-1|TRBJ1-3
CSVVDPFTGNTIYF
TGCAGCGTTGTAGATCCATTCACTGGAAACACCATATATTTT
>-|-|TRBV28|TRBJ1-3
CASSSVSGNTIYF
TGTGCCAGCAGTTCTGTCTCTGGAAACACCATATATTTT
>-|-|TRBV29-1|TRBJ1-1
CSVEGGRTENTEAFF
TGCAGCGTTGAAGGGGGGAGGACTGAGAACACTGAAGCTTTCTTT
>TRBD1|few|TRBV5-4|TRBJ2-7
CASSKPGQGVNEQYF
TGTGCCAGCAGCAAACCGGGACAGGGTGTCAACGAGCAGTACTTC
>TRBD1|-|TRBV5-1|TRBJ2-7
CASSLDGTGSYEQYF
TGCGCCAGCAGCTTGGATGGGACAGGCTCCTACGAGCAGTACTTC